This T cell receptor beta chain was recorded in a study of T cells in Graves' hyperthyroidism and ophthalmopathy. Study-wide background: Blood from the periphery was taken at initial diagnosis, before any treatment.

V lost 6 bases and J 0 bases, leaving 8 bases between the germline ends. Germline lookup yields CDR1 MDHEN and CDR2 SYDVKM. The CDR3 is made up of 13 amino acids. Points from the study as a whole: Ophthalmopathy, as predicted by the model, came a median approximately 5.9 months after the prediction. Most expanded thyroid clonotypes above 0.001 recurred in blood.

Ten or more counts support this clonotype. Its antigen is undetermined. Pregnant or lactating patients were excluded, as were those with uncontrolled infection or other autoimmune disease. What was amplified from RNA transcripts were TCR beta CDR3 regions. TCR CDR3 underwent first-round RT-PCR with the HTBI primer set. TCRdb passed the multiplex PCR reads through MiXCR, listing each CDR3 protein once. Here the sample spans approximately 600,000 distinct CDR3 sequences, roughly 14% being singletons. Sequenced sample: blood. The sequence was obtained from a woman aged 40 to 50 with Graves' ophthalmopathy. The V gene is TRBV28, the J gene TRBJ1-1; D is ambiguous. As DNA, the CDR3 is TGTGCCAGCAGGACTCAAATGAACACTGAAGCTTTCTTT. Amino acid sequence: CASRTQMNTEAFF.